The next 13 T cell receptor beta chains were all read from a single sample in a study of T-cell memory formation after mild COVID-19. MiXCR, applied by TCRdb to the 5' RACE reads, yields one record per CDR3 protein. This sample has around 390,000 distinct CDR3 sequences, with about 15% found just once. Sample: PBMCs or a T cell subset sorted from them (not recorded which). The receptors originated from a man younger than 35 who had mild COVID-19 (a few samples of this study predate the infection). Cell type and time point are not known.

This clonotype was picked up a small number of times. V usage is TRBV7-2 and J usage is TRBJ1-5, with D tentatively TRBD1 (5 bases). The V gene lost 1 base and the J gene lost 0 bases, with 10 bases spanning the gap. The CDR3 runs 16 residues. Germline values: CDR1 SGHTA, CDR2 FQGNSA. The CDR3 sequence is CASSLEQEYSNQPQHF. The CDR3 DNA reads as TGTGCCAGCAGCTTAGAACAGGAATATAGCAATCAGCCCCAGCATTTT.

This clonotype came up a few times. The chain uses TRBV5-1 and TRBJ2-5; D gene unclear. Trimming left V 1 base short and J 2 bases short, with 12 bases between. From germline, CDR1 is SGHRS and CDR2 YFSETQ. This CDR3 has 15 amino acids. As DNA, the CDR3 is TGCGCCAGCAGCTTGATTTCCGGGTTGCAAGAGACCCAGTACTTC. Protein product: CASSLISGLQETQYF.

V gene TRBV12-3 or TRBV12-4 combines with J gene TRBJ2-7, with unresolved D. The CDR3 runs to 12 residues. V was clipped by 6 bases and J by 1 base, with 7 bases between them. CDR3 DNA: TGTGCCAGCAGCCGAATATCCTACGAGCAGTACTTC. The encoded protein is CASSRISYEQYF.

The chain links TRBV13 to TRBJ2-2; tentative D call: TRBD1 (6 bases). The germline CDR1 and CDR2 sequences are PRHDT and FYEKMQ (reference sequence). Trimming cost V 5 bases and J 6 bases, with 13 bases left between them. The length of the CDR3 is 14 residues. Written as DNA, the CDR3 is TGTGCCAGCAGCGAGTACAGGGAATCCGGGGAGCTGTTTTTT. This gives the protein CASSEYRESGELFF.

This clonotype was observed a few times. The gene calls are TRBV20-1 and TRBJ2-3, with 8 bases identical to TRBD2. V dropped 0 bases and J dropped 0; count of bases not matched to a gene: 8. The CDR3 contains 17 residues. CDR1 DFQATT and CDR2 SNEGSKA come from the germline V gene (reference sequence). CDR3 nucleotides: TGCAGTGCTAGAGATGGCACTAGCGGATTTAGCACAGATACGCAGTATTTT. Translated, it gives CSARDGTSGFSTDTQYF.

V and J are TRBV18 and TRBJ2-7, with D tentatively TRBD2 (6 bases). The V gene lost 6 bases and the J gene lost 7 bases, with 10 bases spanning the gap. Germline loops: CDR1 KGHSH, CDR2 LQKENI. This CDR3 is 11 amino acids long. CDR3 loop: CASSGGREQYV. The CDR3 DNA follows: TGTGCCAGCTCCGGAGGGAGGGAGCAGTACGTC.

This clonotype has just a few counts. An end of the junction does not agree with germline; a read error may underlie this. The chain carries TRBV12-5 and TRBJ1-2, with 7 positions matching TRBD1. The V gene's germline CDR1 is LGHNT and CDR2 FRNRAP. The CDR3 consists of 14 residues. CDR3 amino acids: CASGLAGQDRGPIF. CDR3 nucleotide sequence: TGTGCTAGTGGTTTGGCCGGACAGGACCGAGGACCTATCTTC.

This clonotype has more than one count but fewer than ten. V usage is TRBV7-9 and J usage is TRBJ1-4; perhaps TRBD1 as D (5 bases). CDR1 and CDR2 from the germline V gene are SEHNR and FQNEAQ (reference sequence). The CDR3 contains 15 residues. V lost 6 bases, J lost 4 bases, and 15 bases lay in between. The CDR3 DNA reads TGTGCCAGCAGTAACGTCGGGACGGGTAATGAAAAACTGTTTTTT. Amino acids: CASSNVGTGNEKLFF.

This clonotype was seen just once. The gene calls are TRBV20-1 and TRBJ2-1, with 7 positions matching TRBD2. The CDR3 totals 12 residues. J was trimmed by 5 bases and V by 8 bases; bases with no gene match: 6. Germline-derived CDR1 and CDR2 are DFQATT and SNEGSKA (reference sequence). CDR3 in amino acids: CSFSRGDNEQFF. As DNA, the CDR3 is TGCAGTTTTTCCCGGGGGGACAATGAGCAGTTCTTC.

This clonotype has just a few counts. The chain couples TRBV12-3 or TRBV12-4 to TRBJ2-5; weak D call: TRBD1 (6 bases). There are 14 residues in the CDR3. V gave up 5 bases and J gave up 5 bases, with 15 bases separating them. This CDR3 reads CASSTTGSSETQYF. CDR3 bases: TGTGCCAGCAGTACAACAGGGTCATCGGAGACCCAGTACTTC.

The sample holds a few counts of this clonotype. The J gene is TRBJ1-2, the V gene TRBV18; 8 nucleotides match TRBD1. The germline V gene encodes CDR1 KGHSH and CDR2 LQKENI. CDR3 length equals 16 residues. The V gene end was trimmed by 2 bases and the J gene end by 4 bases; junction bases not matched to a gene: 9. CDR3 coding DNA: TGTGCCAGCTCACCAAGTTTTGGACAGGGACTCTATGGCTACACCTTC. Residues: CASSPSFGQGLYGYTF. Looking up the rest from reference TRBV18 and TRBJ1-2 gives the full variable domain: NAGVMQNPRHLVRRRGQEARLRCSPMKGHSHVYWYRQLPEEGLKFMVYLQKENIIDESGMPKERFSAEFPKEGPSILRIQQVVRGDSAAYFCASSPSFGQGLYGYTFGSGTRLTVV.

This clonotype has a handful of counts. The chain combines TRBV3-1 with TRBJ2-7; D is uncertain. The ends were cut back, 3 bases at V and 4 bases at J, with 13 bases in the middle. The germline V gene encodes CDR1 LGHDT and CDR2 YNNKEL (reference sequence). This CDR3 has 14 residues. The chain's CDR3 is CASSQDPGEYEQYF. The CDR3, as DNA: TGTGCCAGCAGCCAGGATCCGGGTGAATACGAGCAGTACTTC.

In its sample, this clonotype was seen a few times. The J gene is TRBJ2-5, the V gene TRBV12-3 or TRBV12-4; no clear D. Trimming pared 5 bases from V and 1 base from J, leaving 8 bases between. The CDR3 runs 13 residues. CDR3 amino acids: CASSRASQETQYF. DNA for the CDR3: TGTGCCAGCAGTCGGGCCTCCCAAGAGACCCAGTACTTC.